The 6 T cell receptor beta chains below were found in one sample sequenced in a study of T cell therapy after organ transplantation. No antigen is known for these receptors. Time point denoted: 4-8 weeks after completion of therapy. Generated by immunoSEQ multiplex PCR, the TCRdb table keeps only in-frame clones and is missing some. Of almost 20,000 clones in the sample, over 75% were seen once. The source material was CD8+ T cells from blood, sampled after autologous CMV-specific T cell therapy. These TCRs come from a human patient who had received a solid organ transplant and had CMV disease. A share of the T cells may be of graft donor origin.

The rearrangement links TRBV19 to TRBJ1-6; a possible D gene is TRBD1 (5 bases). There are 12 residues in the CDR3. Germline lookup yields CDR1 LNHDA and CDR2 SQIVND (reference sequence). Trimming left V 5 bases short and J 13 bases short, with 12 bases between. The DNA for the CDR3 is TGTGCCAGTAGTCCCGGGGGTTCCCCCCTCCACTTT. It encodes CASSPGGSPLHF.

V is TRBV6-4 and J is TRBJ2-7; no reliable D call. This CDR3 has 18 amino acids. The germline V gene has CDR1 MRHNA and CDR2 SNTAGT. Trimming took off 5 bases at V and 1 base at J, with 24 bases between the two ends. CDR3 in amino acids: CASSLVGPPGRRSYEQYF. As DNA, the CDR3 is TGTGCCAGCAGTCTGGTAGGCCCCCCAGGTAGAAGGTCCTACGAGCAGTACTTC.

J is TRBJ1-1 and V is TRBV2, with no clear D. The CDR3 sequence is 14 residues long. V lost 2 bases, J lost 0 bases, and 7 bases lay in between. Germline CDR1 is SNHLY and CDR2 is FYNNEI. CDR3: CASSEWQMNTEAFF. The CDR3, as DNA: TGTGCCAGCAGTGAATGGCAGATGAACACTGAAGCTTTCTTT.

The chain is built from TRBV6-5 and TRBJ1-1; 8 bases are a match to TRBD1. This CDR3 spans 15 amino acids. CDR1 is MNHEY and CDR2 is SVGAGI in the germline V gene. V gave up 6 bases and J gave up 1 base; unmatched junction bases: 7. The CDR3: CASSLAGTGNTEAFF. The CDR3 DNA follows: TGTGCCAGCAGCCTAGCCGGGACAGGGAACACTGAAGCTTTCTTT.

The chain has TRBV9 and TRBJ1-2; D may be TRBD1 (6 bases). V lost 4 bases and J 5 bases, leaving 21 bases between the germline ends. This CDR3 spans 16 amino acids. Looked up from germline, CDR1 is SGDLS and CDR2 is YYNGEE. The DNA of the CDR3 is TGTGCCAGCAGCACCCGATCGGACAGCAGCGCATATGGCTACACCTTC. Encoded protein: CASSTRSDSSAYGYTF.

This rearrangement joins TRBV5-1 to TRBJ2-7; possibly TRBD1 for D (5 bases). This CDR3 is 15 amino acids long. Germline V gives CDR1 SGHRS, CDR2 YFSETQ. The V end lost 0 bases, the J end lost 7 bases, and 17 bases lay between the germline ends. This CDR3 reads CASSLERGGPREQYF. CDR3 in DNA: TGCGCCAGCAGCTTGGAAAGGGGTGGGCCTCGGGAGCAGTACTTC.